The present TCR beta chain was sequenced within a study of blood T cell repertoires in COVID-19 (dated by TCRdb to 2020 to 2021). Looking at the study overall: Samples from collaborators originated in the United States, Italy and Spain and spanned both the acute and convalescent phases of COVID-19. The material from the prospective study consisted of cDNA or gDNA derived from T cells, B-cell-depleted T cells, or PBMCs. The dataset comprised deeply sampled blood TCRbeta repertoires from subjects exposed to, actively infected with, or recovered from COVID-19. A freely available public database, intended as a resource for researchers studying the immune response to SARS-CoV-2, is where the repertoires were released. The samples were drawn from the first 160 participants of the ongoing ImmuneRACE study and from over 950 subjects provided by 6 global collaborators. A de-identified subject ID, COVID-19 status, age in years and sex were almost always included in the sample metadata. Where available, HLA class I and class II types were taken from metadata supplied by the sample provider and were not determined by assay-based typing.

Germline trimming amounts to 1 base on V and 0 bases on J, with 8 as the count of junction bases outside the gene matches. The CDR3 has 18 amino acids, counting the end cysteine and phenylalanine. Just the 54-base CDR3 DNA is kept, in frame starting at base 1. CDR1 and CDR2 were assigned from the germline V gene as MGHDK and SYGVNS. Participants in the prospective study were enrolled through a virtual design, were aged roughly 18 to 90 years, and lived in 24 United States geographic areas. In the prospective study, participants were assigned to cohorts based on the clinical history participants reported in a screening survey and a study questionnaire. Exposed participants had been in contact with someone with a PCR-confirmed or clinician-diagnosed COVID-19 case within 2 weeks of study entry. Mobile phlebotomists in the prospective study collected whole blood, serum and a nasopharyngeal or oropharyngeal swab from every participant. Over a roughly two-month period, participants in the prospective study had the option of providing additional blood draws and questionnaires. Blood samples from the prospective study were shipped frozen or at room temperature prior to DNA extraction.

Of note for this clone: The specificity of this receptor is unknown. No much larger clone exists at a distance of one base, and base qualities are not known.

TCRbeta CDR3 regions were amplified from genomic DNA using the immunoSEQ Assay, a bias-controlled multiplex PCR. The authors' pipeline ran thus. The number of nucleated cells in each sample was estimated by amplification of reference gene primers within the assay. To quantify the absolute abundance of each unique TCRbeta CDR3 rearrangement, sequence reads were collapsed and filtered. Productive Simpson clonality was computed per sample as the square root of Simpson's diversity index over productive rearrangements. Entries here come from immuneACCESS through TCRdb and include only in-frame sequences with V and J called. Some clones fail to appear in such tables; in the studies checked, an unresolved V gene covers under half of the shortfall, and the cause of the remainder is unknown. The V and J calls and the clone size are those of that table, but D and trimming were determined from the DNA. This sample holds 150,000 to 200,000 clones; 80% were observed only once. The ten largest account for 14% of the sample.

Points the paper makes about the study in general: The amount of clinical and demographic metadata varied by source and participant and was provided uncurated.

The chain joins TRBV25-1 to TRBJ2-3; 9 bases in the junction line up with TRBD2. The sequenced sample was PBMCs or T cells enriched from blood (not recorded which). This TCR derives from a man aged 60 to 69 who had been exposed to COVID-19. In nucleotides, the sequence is TGTGCCAGCAGTGAATTAACTCTAGCGGGGCTTAGCACAGATACGCAGTATTTT. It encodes CASSELTLAGLSTDTQYF.